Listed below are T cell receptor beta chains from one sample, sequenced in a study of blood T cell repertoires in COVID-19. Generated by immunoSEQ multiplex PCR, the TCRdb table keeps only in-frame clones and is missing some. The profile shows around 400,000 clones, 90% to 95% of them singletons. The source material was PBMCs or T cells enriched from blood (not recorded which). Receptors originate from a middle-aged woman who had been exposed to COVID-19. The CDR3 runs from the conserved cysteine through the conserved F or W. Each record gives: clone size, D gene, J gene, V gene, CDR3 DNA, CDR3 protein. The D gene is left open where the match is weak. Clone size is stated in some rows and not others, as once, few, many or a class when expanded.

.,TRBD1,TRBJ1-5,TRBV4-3,TGCGCCAGCAGCCATGACAGGGGGCCAAATCAGCCCCAGCATTTT,CASSHDRGPNQPQHF
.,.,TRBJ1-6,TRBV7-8,TGTGCCAGCAGCCTTCCTAGGAAGAGATCACCCCTCCACTTT,CASSLPRKRSPLHF
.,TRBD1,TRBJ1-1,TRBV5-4,TGTGCCAGCCTCACAGGGGACAACACTGAAGCTTTCTTT,CASLTGDNTEAFF
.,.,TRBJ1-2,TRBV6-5,TGTGCCAGCAGTTTTGCCCGGACAGTGCTCTATGGCTACACCTTC,CASSFARTVLYGYTF
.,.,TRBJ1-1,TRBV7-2,TGTGCCAGCAGCCAAGGTCCGGGGAACACTGAAGCTTTCTTT,CASSQGPGNTEAFF
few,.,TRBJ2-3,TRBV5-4,TGTGCCAGCAGCACCTACACAGATACGCAGTATTTT,CASSTYTDTQYF
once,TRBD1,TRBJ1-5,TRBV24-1,TGTGCCACCAGTACAGGGGGCCAAGTTGATCAGCCCCAGCATTTT,CATSTGGQVDQPQHF
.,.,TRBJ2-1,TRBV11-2,TGTGCCAGCAGCTTAGAAGGAGGTGAGCAGTTCTTC,CASSLEGGEQFF
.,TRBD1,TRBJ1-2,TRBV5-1,TGCGCCAGCAGCACGGACAGGGCAGTTGGGTATGGCTACACCTTC,CASSTDRAVGYGYTF
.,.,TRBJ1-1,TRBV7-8,TGTGCCAGCAGCTTAGGAGTTTCAGGGTCGGACACTGAAGCTTTCTTT,CASSLGVSGSDTEAFF
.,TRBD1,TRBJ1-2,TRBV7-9,TGTGCCAGCAGCTTAGTAGGGGGCGGCTATGGCTACACCTTC,CASSLVGGGYGYTF
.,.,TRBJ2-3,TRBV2,TGTGCCAGCAGGCGGTTTACTAGCCCATTACATCCCACAGATACGCAGTATTTT,CASRRFTSPLHPTDTQYF
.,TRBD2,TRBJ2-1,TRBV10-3,TGTGCCATCAGTTCTAGCGGGAGCGATAGCAATGAGCAGTTCTTC,CAISSSGSDSNEQFF
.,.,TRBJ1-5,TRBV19,TGTGCCAGTAGTGGGGGGCGAGGGAGGGGTGGAAGTAATCAGCCCCAGCATTTT,CASSGGRGRGGSNQPQHF
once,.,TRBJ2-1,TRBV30,TGTGCCTGGAGTGTACGGGTGAGTGAGCAGTTCTTC,CAWSVRVSEQFF
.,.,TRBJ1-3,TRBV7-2,TGTGCCAGCAGCGCCCGTATGAGGTCTGGAAACACCATATATTTT,CASSARMRSGNTIYF
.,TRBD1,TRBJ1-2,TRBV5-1,TGCGCCAGCAGCCGCACCGGGACAGAGGAGTATGGCTACACCTTC,CASSRTGTEEYGYTF
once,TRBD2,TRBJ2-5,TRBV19,TGTGCCAGTAGTACTAGCGGCCCAGGGAGGGAGACCCAGTACTTC,CASSTSGPGRETQYF
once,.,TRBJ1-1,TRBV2,TGTGCCAGCATGGGGAGGGAGGGCCTTGAAGCTTTCTTT,CASMGREGLEAFF
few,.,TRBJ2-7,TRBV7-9,TGTGCCAGCAGTGGGGCCGGGGGATCCTTCGAGCAGTACTTC,CASSGAGGSFEQYF
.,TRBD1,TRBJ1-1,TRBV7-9,TGTGCCAGCAGCCTGACAGGGTTAGTCAACACTGAAGCTTTCTTT,CASSLTGLVNTEAFF
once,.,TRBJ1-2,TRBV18,TGTGCCAGCTCACCGTACGACGACAGGACTCCCACCTTC,CASSPYDDRTPTF
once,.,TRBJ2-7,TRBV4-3,TGCGCCAGCAGCCAAGATCGTAGCGAGACGTACGAGCAGTACTTC,CASSQDRSETYEQYF
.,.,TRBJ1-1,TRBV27,TGTGCCAGCAGGCTGGACATCTACATGAACACTGAAGCTTTCTTT,CASRLDIYMNTEAFF
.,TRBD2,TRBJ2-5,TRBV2,TGTGCCAGCAGTGAAGGAAGACTAGCGGGTCAAGAGACCCAGTACTTC,CASSEGRLAGQETQYF
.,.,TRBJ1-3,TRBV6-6,TGTGCCAGCAGTTACTCGAAACACTCTGGAAACACCATATATTTT,CASSYSKHSGNTIYF
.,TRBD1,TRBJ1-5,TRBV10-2,TGCGCCACCCAGACAGGGAATCAGCCCCAGCATTTT,CATQTGNQPQHF
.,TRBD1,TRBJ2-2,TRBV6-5,TGTGCCAGCAATCCCGGGACAGGGGGCACCGGGGAGCTGTTTTTT,CASNPGTGGTGELFF